The rows below give T cell receptor beta chains drawn from one sample of a study of cytomegalovirus exposure and HLA in healthy donors. Only in-frame clones appear in the TCRdb table, and some are missing; sequencing was by immunoSEQ multiplex PCR. In the table there are nearly 95,000 clones, approximately 75% of which are singletons. The sequencing sample was made of PBMCs. These receptors came from a woman aged 40-49 years in good health and CMV-seronegative. The CDR3 runs from the conserved cysteine through the conserved F or W. The D gene is left open where the match is weak. Some rows mark clone size as missing; the rest say once, few, many or name a class of expanded clone.

D	size	V	J	DNA	CDR3
NA	NA	TRBV11-2	TRBJ1-1	TGTGCCAGCAGCTTGGCATCCGCGGGAACTGAAGCTTTCTTT	CASSLASAGTEAFF
TRBD1	NA	TRBV7-2	TRBJ1-1	TGTGCCAGCAGCTTAACCCGGACAGGGGTGAGAACTGAAGCTTTCTTT	CASSLTRTGVRTEAFF
NA	once	TRBV12-5	TRBJ1-5	TGTGCTAGTGTTGACAGTCACAATCAGCCCCAGCATTTT	CASVDSHNQPQHF
NA	NA	TRBV15	TRBJ2-2	TGTGCCACCAGCAGAGATTACCCAGGGTCGGGGGGCATGTCCGGGGAGCTGTTTTTT	CATSRDYPGSGGMSGELFF
TRBD1	NA	TRBV6-6	TRBJ2-1	TGTGCCAGCACCCCCTTGGGACAGCGTTCGAATGAGCAGTTCTTC	CASTPLGQRSNEQFF
NA	NA	TRBV7-2	TRBJ1-2	TGTGCCAGCAGCCCGGACAAGAACTATGGCTACACCTTC	CASSPDKNYGYTF
TRBD1	NA	TRBV7-9	TRBJ2-1	TGTGCCAGCAGCTTCGGGACAGTTTTCAATGAGCAGTTCTTC	CASSFGTVFNEQFF
NA	once	TRBV15	TRBJ1-1	TGTGCCACCAGCAGAGACCACAGAGACACTGAAGCTTTCTTT	CATSRDHRDTEAFF
NA	NA	TRBV13	TRBJ1-3	TGTGCCAGCAGCTTAGCAGGGTCTGGAAACACCATATATTTT	CASSLAGSGNTIYF
NA	NA	TRBV21-1	TRBJ1-1	TGTGCCAGCAGCAAATCCACAGGGCTTTGCACTGAAGCTTTCTTT	CASSKSTGLCTEAFF
NA	NA	TRBV5-1	TRBJ1-5	TGCGCCAGCAGCCCCGGGACACTTAGCAATCAGCCCCAGCATTTT	CASSPGTLSNQPQHF
TRBD1	NA	TRBV29-1	TRBJ2-7	TGCAGCGTTGGATACGGACAGGGCCTTAACGAGCAGTACTTC	CSVGYGQGLNEQYF
NA	NA	TRBV7-8	TRBJ1-2	TGTGCCAGCAGCCTCATGGGGGGATCCCCGATCTATGGCTACACCTTC	CASSLMGGSPIYGYTF
NA	NA	TRBV19	TRBJ2-7	TGTGCCAGCACCTCGGTCTCCTACGAGCAGTACTTC	CASTSVSYEQYF
TRBD2	NA	TRBV7-3	TRBJ2-1	TGTGCCAGCAGCCCCCCGGGACTAGCGGAAGGTGCTGAGCAGTTCTTC	CASSPPGLAEGAEQFF
TRBD1	NA	TRBV19	TRBJ1-2	TGTGCCAGTAGTAACTCAGGGGGATATGGCTACACCTTC	CASSNSGGYGYTF
NA	NA	TRBV2	TRBJ2-5	TGTGCCAGCAGTGTGCGTCAGGGGGGTGAGACCCAGTACTTC	CASSVRQGGETQYF
TRBD1	NA	TRBV6-1	TRBJ2-3	TGTGCCAGCAGGATACTGGACAGGGGGCCTTATACGCAGTATTTT	CASRILDRGPYTQYF
TRBD2	NA	TRBV27	TRBJ2-7	TGTGCCAGCAGGCCACTAGCGGGGGGATCTAGGTACGAGCAGTACTTC	CASRPLAGGSRYEQYF
NA	NA	TRBV6-6	TRBJ1-2	TGTGCCAGCAGTTACTCATTGGACATCTCCGGCGGTGGCTACACCTTC	CASSYSLDISGGGYTF
TRBD1	NA	TRBV5-1	TRBJ2-7	TGCGCCAGCAGCTTGCAACAGGGGACCTACGAGCAGTACTTC	CASSLQQGTYEQYF
NA	NA	TRBV29-1	TRBJ2-7	TGCAGCGTTGGAATACATTACGAGCAGTACTTC	CSVGIHYEQYF
NA	few	TRBV29-1	TRBJ1-1	TGCAGCGCCGAGGAGGTCGTTGCTTTCTTT	CSAEEVVAFF
NA	NA	TRBV6-5	TRBJ2-5	TGTGCCAGCAGGGGACTCAGAGAGACCCAGTACTTC	CASRGLRETQYF
TRBD1	NA	TRBV19	TRBJ1-6	TGTGCCAGTAGTATAAGCGGACAGGTTAATTCACCCCTCCACTTT	CASSISGQVNSPLHF
NA	few	TRBV7-2	TRBJ2-7	TGTGCCAGCAGCTTAGCGCAGGGCAACTACGAGCAGTACTTC	CASSLAQGNYEQYF
NA	NA	TRBV7-2	TRBJ1-2	TGTGCCAGCAGCCGCTCTCAAGGGGAACTCTACACCTTC	CASSRSQGELYTF
TRBD1	NA	TRBV28	TRBJ1-1	TGTGCCAGCAGTTCCTGGACAGGACCTAGTCGTGGGGCTTTCTTT	CASSSWTGPSRGAFF
NA	once	TRBV28	TRBJ1-4	TGTGCCAGCAGTTTAGACACAGGGATGCATGAAAAACTGTTTTTT	CASSLDTGMHEKLFF
NA	NA	TRBV5-6	TRBJ2-1	TGTGCCAGCAGCCGGGGGTCGACGGTGTTTGGAAACAATGAGCAGTTCTTC	CASSRGSTVFGNNEQFF
TRBD1	once	TRBV5-4	TRBJ1-4	TGTGCCAGCAGCCGTTTAGCCGGGACAGAAAATGAAAAACTGTTTTTT	CASSRLAGTENEKLFF
TRBD2	NA	TRBV9	TRBJ2-7	TGTGCCAGCGGGCTAGCGGGGGGTAGTGAGCAGTACTTC	CASGLAGGSEQYF
TRBD1	NA	TRBV7-9	TRBJ1-1	TGTGCCAGCAGCTTAGCGAGGACAGGGGTGAACACTGAAGCTTTCTTT	CASSLARTGVNTEAFF
NA	NA	TRBV28	TRBJ1-5	TGTGCCAGCAGTTCCCCCCCCAGGGTACGAAGCAATCAGCCCCAGCATTTT	CASSSPPRVRSNQPQHF
NA	NA	TRBV13	TRBJ1-2	TGTGCCAGCAGCGCAGGGTTCTATGGCTACACCTTC	CASSAGFYGYTF
NA	few	TRBV11-2	TRBJ2-1	TGTGCCAGCAGCCGACTAACCTCCTACAATGAGCAGTTCTTC	CASSRLTSYNEQFF